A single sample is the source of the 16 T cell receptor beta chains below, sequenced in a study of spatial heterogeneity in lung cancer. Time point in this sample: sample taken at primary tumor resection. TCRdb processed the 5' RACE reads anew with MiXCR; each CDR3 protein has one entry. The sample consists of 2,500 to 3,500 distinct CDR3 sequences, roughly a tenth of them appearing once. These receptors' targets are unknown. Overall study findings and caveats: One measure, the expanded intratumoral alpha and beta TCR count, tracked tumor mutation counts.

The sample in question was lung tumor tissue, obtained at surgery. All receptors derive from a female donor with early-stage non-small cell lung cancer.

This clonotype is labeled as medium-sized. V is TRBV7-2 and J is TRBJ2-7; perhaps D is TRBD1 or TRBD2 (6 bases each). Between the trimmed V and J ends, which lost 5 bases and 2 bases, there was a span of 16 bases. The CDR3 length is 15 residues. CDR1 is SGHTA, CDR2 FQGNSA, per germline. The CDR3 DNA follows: TGTGCCAGCAGCCCTAACGGGGGCGCAGCCTACGAGCAGTACTTC. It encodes CASSPNGGAAYEQYF.

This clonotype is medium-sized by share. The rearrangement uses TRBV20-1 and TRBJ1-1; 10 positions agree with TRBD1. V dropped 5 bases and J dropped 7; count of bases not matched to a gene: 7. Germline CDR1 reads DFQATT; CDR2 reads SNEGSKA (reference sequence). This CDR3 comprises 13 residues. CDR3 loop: CSAHPGQGNEAFF. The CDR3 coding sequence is TGCAGTGCTCACCCGGGACAGGGGAATGAAGCTTTCTTT.

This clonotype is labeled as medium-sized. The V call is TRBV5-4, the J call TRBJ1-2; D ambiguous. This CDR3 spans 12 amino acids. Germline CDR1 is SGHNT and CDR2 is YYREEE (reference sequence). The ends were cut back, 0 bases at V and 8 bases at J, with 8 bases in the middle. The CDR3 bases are TGTGCCAGCAGCTTGGAAGACTCCGGCTACACCTTC. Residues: CASSLEDSGYTF.

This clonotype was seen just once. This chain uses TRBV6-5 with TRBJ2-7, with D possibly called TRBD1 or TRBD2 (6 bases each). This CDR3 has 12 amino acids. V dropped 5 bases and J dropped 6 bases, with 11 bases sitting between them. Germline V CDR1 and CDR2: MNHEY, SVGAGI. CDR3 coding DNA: TGTGCCAGCAGTAGGGGGGCAGGCGAGCAGTACTTC. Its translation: CASSRGAGEQYF.

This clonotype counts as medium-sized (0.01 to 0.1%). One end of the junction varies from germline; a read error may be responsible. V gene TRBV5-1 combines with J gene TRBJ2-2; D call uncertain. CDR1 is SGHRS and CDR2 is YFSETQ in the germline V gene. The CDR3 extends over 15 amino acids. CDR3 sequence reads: CASSLAGKNTEELFF. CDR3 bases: TGCGCCAGCAGCTTGGCCGGCAAGAACACCGAGGAGCTGTTTTTT.

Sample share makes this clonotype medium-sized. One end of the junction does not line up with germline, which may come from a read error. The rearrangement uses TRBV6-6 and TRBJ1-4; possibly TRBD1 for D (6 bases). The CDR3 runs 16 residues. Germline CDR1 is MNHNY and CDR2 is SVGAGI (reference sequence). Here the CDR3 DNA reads TGTGCCAGCAGCCCCCCCGGGGGGGGGGCTAAAGAAAAACTGTTTTTT. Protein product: CASSPPGGGAKEKLFF.

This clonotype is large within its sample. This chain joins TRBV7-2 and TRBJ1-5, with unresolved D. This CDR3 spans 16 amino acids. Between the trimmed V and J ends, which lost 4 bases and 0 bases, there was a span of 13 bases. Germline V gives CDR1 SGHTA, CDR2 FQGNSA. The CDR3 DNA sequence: TGTGCCAGCAGCTCCCGGGGAGCGAATAGCAATCAGCCCCAGCATTTT. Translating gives CASSSRGANSNQPQHF.

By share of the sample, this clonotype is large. CDR3 DNA sequence: TGTGCCAGCAGGCCAGACAACAGGGGAAGACAGCCCCAGCATTTT. Amino acid sequence: CASRPDNRGRQPQHF. The chain carries TRBV6-5 and TRBJ1-5, with TRBD1 matching 7 bases. This CDR3 is built from 15 residues. CDR1 and CDR2 from the germline V gene are MNHEY and SVGAGI. J lost 7 bases, V lost 6 bases, and 12 bases had no gene match.

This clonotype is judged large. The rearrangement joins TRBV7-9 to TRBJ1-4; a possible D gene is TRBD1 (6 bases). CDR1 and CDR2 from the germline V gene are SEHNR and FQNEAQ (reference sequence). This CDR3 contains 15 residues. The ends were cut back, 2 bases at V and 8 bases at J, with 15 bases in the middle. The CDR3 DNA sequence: TGTGCCAGCAGCTTATCCGGGGGGGCCCCCGAAAAACTGTTTTTT. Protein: CASSLSGGAPEKLFF.

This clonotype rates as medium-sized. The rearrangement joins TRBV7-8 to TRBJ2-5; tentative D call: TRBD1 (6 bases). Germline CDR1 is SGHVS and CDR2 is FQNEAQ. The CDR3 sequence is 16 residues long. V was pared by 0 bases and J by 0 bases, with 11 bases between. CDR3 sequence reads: CASSLATRTDQETQYF. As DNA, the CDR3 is TGTGCCAGCAGCTTAGCGACCCGGACAGACCAAGAGACCCAGTACTTC.

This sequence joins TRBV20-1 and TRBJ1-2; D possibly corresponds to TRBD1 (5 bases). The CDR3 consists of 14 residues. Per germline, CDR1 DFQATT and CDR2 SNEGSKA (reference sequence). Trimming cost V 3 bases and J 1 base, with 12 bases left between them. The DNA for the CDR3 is TGCAGTGCTAGTAGGCAGGGTCTTAACTATGGCTACACCTTC. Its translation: CSASRQGLNYGYTF.

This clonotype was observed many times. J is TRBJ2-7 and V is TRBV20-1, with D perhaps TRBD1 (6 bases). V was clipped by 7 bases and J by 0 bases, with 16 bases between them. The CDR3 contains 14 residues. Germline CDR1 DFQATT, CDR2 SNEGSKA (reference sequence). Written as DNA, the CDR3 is TGCAGTGTCCCTGGGGGCGGACGCTCCTACGAGCAGTACTTC. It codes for CSVPGGGRSYEQYF.

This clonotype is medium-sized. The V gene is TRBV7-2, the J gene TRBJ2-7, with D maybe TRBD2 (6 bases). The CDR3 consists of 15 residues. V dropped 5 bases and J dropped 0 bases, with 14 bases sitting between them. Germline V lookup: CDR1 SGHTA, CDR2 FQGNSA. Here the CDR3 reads CASSPLGSPSYEQYF. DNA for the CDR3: TGTGCCAGCAGCCCCCTCGGGAGCCCCTCCTACGAGCAGTACTTC.

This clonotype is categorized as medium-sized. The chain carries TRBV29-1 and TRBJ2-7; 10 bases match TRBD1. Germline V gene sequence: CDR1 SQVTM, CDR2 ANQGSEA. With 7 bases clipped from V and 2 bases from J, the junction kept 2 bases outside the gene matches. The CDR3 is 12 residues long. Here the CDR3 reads CSAGTGAYEQYF. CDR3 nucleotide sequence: TGCAGCGCTGGGACAGGGGCCTACGAGCAGTACTTC.

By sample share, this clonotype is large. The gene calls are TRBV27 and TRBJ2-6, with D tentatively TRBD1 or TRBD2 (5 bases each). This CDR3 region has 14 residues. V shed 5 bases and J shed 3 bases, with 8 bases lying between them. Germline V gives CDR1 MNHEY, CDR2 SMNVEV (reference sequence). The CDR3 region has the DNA TGTGCCAGCAGTCGAGGGGTTGGGGCCAACGTCCTGACTTTC. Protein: CASSRGVGANVLTF.

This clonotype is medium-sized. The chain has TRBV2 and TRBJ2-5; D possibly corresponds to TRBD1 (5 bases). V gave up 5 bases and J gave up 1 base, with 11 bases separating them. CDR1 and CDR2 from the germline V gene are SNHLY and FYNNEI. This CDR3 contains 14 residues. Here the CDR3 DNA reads TGTGCCAGCAGTAGACAGATTTCCCAAGAGACCCAGTACTTC. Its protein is CASSRQISQETQYF.